This T cell receptor beta chain appears in the sequencing data of a study of blood T cell repertoires in COVID-19. The CDR3 has 15 amino acids. With V trimmed by 4 bases and J by 2 bases, 4 bases remained unmatched. Looked up from germline, CDR1 is SGHVS and CDR2 is FQNEAQ. Authors' analysis steps: Nucleated cell number was recorded as an estimate derived from reference gene primer amplification. The assay was immunoSEQ multiplex PCR, and TCRdb's table has in-frame clones only and misses some. That table is the source of V, J and clone size, and D and trimming were worked out from the DNA. The sample records more than 250,000 clones, approximately 87% being singletons. This clone was recorded a few times.

Sequenced sample: peripheral blood. This chain joins TRBV7-8 and TRBJ2-3; TRBD2 matches at 9 bases. The receptor's source is a man in his fifties or sixties who had recovered from COVID-19. The CDR3 region has the DNA TGTGCCAGCAGCTCTCTAGCGGGAACCACAGATACGCAGTATTTT. Protein: CASSSLAGTTDTQYF.